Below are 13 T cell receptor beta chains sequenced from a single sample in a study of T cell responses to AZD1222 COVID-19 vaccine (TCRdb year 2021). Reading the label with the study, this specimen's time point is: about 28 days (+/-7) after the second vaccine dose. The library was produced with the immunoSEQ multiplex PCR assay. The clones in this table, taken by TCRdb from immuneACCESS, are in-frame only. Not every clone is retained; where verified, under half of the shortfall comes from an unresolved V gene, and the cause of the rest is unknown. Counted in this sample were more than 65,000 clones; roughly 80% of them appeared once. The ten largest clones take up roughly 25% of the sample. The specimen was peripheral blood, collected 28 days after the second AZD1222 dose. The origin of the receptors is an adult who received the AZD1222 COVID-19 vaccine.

DNA for the CDR3: TGTGCCTGGACGGACAGCTACAATCAGCCCCAGCATTTT. Amino acid sequence: CAWTDSYNQPQHF. This rearrangement joins TRBV30 to TRBJ1-5, with a possible D match to TRBD1 (6 bases). The CDR3 runs to 13 residues. Per the germline V gene, CDR1 is GTSNPN and CDR2 is SVGIG (reference sequence). Trimming took off 4 bases at V and 3 bases at J, with 10 bases between the two ends. The full variable domain, in which reference TRBV30 and TRBJ1-5 provide the parts outside the CDR3, is SQTIHQWPATLVQPVGSPLSLECTVEGTSNPNLYWYRQAAGRGLQLLFYSVGIGQISSEVPQNLSASRPQDRQFILSSKKLLLSDSGFYLCAWTDSYNQPQHFGDGTRLSIL.

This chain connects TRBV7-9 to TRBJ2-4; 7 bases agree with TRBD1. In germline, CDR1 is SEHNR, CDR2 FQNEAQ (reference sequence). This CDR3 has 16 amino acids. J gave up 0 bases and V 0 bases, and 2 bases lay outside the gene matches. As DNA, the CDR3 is TGTGCCAGCAGCTTAGCGGGACAGCTAGCCAAAAACATTCAGTACTTC. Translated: CASSLAGQLAKNIQYF.

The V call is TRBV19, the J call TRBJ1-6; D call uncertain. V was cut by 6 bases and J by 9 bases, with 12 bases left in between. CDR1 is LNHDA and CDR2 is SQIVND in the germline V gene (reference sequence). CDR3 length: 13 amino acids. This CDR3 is CASRAERISPLHF. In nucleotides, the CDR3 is TGTGCCAGTAGGGCAGAGAGGATTTCACCCCTCCACTTT.

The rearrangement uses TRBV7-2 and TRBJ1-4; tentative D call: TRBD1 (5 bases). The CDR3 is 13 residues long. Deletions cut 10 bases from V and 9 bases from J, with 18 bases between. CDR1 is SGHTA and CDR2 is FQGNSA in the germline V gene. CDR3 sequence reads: CATLGGARQKLFF. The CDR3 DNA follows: TGTGCCACCCTCGGGGGTGCCCGTCAAAAACTGTTTTTT.

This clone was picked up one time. The CDR3 reads CASNFLGGRGIEAFF. The CDR3 nucleotides read TGTGCCAGCAACTTCCTGGGGGGCAGGGGGATTGAAGCTTTCTTT. This sequence joins TRBV3-1 (or the pseudogene TRBV3-2) and TRBJ1-1; the match to TRBD1 covers 7 bases. This CDR3 is built from 15 residues. The germline CDR1 and CDR2 sequences are LGHDT and YNNKEL (reference sequence). With V trimmed by 7 bases and J by 7 bases, 15 bases remained unmatched.

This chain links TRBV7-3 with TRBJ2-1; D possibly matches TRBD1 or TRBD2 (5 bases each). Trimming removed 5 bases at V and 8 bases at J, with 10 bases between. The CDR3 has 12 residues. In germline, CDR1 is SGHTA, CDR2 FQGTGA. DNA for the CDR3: TGTGCCAGCAGCCCGCGAGGGGATGAGCAGTTCTTC. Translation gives CASSPRGDEQFF.

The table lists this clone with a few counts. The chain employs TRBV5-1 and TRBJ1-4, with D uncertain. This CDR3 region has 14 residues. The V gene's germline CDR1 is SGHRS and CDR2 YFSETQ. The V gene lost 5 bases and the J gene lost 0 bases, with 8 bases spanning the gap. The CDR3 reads CASRMDATNEKLFF. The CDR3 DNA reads TGCGCCAGCAGGATGGATGCAACTAATGAAAAACTGTTTTTT.

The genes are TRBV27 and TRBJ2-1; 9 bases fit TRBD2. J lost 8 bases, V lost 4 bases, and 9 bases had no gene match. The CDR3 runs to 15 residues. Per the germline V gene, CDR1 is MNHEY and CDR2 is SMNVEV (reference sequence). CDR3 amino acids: CASSSRGGRGDEQFF. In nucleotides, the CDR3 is TGTGCCAGCAGTTCCCGAGGCGGGAGGGGGGATGAGCAGTTCTTC.

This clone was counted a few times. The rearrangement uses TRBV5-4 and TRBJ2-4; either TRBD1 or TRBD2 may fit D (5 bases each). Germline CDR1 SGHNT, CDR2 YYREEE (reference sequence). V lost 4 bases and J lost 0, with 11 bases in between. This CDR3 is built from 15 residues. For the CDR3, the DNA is TGTGCCAGCAGCCGTGGGGACGGAGCCAAAAACATTCAGTACTTC. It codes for CASSRGDGAKNIQYF. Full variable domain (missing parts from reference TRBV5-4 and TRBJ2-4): ETGVTQSPTHLIKTRGQQVTLRCSSQSGHNTVSWYQQALGQGPQFIFQYYREEENGRGNFPPRFSGLQFPNYSSELNVNALELDDSALYLCASSRGDGAKNIQYFGAGTRLSVL.

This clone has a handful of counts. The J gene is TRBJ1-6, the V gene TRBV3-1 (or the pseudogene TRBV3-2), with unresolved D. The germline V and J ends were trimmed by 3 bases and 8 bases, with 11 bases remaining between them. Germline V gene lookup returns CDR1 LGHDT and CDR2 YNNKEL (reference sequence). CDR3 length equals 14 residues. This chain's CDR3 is CASSHDLGDSPLHF. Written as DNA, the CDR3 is TGTGCCAGCAGCCACGACCTGGGAGATTCACCCCTCCACTTT.

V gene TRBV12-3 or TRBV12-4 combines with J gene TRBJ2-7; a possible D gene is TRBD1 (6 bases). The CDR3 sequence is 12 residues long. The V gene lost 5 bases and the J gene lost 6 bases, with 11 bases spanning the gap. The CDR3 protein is CASSHNRAEQYF. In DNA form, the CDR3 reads TGTGCCAGCAGTCATAACAGGGCCGAGCAGTACTTC.

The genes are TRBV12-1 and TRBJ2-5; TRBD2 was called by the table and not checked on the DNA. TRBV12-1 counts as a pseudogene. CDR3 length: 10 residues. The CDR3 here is CASVSETQYF. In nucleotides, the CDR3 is TGTGCCAGCGTTTCGGAGACCCAGTACTTC.

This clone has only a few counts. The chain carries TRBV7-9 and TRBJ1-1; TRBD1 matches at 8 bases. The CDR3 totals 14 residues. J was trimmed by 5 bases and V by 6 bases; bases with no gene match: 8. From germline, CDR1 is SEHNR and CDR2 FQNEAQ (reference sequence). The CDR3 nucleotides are TGTGCCAGCAGAGGGGCGACAGGGGAAACTGAAGCTTTCTTT. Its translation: CASRGATGETEAFF.